Listed below are T cell receptor beta chains from one sample, sequenced in a study of blood T cell repertoires in COVID-19. TCRdb keeps only in-frame clones here, not all; method: immunoSEQ multiplex PCR. The sample lists 45,000 to 60,000 clones; around 90% were seen once. Sequencing used peripheral blood. Receptor source: a man aged 45-60 years with active COVID-19. CDR3s include the opening cysteine and the closing phenylalanine or tryptophan. Fields, in order: J gene, clone size, D gene, V gene, CDR3 protein, CDR3 DNA. The D gene is left open where the match is weak. Size is omitted from some rows. Given values are once, few, many or a class for expanded clones.

j_call: TRBJ1-1; clone_size: NA; d_call: TRBD1; v_call: TRBV11-2; cdr3_aa: CASGIGTGDTEAFF; cdr3_nt: TGTGCCAGCGGGATCGGGACAGGGGACACTGAAGCTTTCTTT
j_call: TRBJ1-1; clone_size: NA; d_call: TRBD1; v_call: TRBV5-5; cdr3_aa: CASSLGGQLNTEAFF; cdr3_nt: TGTGCCAGCAGCTTGGGGGGACAGCTGAACACTGAAGCTTTCTTT
j_call: TRBJ2-3; clone_size: NA; d_call: TRBD2; v_call: TRBV3-1/TRBV3-2; cdr3_aa: CASSQERLAGSADTQYF; cdr3_nt: TGTGCCAGCAGCCAAGAGCGTTTAGCGGGGTCTGCGGATACGCAGTATTTT
j_call: TRBJ1-1; clone_size: NA; d_call: NA; v_call: TRBV2; cdr3_aa: CASSFRPLKEAFF; cdr3_nt: TGTGCCAGCAGTTTCAGGCCCCTTAAGGAAGCTTTCTTT
j_call: TRBJ1-1; clone_size: NA; d_call: NA; v_call: TRBV5-6; cdr3_aa: CASSRSPGGAFF; cdr3_nt: TGTGCCAGCAGCCGCAGCCCCGGCGGAGCTTTCTTT
j_call: TRBJ1-3; clone_size: NA; d_call: NA; v_call: TRBV18; cdr3_aa: CASSPPPGYTIYF; cdr3_nt: TGTGCCAGCTCACCACCCCCCGGGTACACCATATATTTT
j_call: TRBJ1-5; clone_size: NA; d_call: NA; v_call: TRBV30; cdr3_aa: CAWSVGGQPQHF; cdr3_nt: TGTGCCTGGAGTGTAGGGGGTCAGCCCCAGCATTTT
j_call: TRBJ1-4; clone_size: NA; d_call: NA; v_call: TRBV5-4; cdr3_aa: CASSLGPDGANEKLFF; cdr3_nt: TGTGCCAGCAGCTTGGGACCAGACGGGGCTAATGAAAAACTGTTTTTT
j_call: TRBJ1-4; clone_size: NA; d_call: TRBD1; v_call: TRBV11-2; cdr3_aa: CASRDSDRGLDEKLFF; cdr3_nt: TGTGCCAGCAGGGATAGCGACAGGGGGCTTGATGAAAAACTGTTTTTT
j_call: TRBJ2-5; clone_size: NA; d_call: NA; v_call: TRBV19; cdr3_aa: CASSIYGSETQYF; cdr3_nt: TGTGCCAGTAGTATATACGGTTCGGAGACCCAGTACTTC
j_call: TRBJ2-7; clone_size: NA; d_call: NA; v_call: TRBV6-5; cdr3_aa: CASSYAAGDSYEQYF; cdr3_nt: TGTGCCAGCAGTTACGCGGCAGGGGATTCCTACGAGCAGTACTTC
j_call: TRBJ1-6; clone_size: NA; d_call: TRBD1; v_call: TRBV19; cdr3_aa: CASKKGDRRTSPLHF; cdr3_nt: TGTGCCAGTAAGAAGGGGGACAGGAGAACTTCACCCCTCCACTTT
j_call: TRBJ2-3; clone_size: NA; d_call: NA; v_call: TRBV5-1; cdr3_aa: CASSATGTFTDTQYF; cdr3_nt: TGCGCCAGCAGCGCCACCGGGACATTTACAGATACGCAGTATTTT
j_call: TRBJ1-4; clone_size: NA; d_call: TRBD1; v_call: TRBV28; cdr3_aa: CASSSTGVNEKLFF; cdr3_nt: TGTGCCAGCAGCTCTACAGGGGTTAATGAAAAACTGTTTTTT
j_call: TRBJ1-1; clone_size: NA; d_call: NA; v_call: TRBV4-3; cdr3_aa: CASSLRGAPNTEAFF; cdr3_nt: TGCGCCAGCAGCCTCCGCGGGGCCCCGAACACTGAAGCTTTCTTT
j_call: TRBJ1-5; clone_size: NA; d_call: NA; v_call: TRBV7-9; cdr3_aa: CASSPIQDRHQPQHF; cdr3_nt: TGTGCCAGCAGCCCCATCCAAGACAGGCATCAGCCCCAGCATTTT
j_call: TRBJ1-1; clone_size: NA; d_call: NA; v_call: TRBV12-2; cdr3_aa: CASRPEGGMNTEAFF; cdr3_nt: TGTGCAAGTCGCCCCGAAGGGGGTATGAACACTGAAGCTTTCTTT
j_call: TRBJ2-3; clone_size: NA; d_call: NA; v_call: TRBV18; cdr3_aa: CASSPRTRGTDTQYF; cdr3_nt: TGTGCCAGCTCACCTAGAACTAGGGGCACAGATACGCAGTATTTT
j_call: TRBJ2-7; clone_size: NA; d_call: TRBD2; v_call: TRBV5-5; cdr3_aa: CASSSPGLAFSEQYF; cdr3_nt: TGTGCCAGCAGCTCTCCGGGACTAGCATTTAGCGAGCAGTACTTC
j_call: TRBJ2-7; clone_size: once; d_call: TRBD1; v_call: TRBV7-3; cdr3_aa: CASSITTGGIYEQYF; cdr3_nt: TGTGCCAGCAGTATTACCACAGGGGGCATCTACGAGCAGTACTTC
j_call: TRBJ2-1; clone_size: once; d_call: TRBD2; v_call: TRBV7-3; cdr3_aa: CASSQLAGALNEQFF; cdr3_nt: TGTGCCAGCAGCCAACTAGCGGGAGCACTTAATGAGCAGTTCTTC
j_call: TRBJ1-6; clone_size: NA; d_call: TRBD1; v_call: TRBV9; cdr3_aa: CASSQTGVSPLHF; cdr3_nt: TGTGCCAGCAGTCAGACAGGGGTCTCACCCCTCCACTTT
j_call: TRBJ2-6; clone_size: NA; d_call: TRBD1; v_call: TRBV5-1; cdr3_aa: CASSLVGQGTGANVLTF; cdr3_nt: TGCGCCAGCAGCTTGGTGGGACAGGGGACCGGGGCCAACGTCCTGACTTTC
j_call: TRBJ2-6; clone_size: NA; d_call: NA; v_call: TRBV5-1; cdr3_aa: CASSSHGGSGANVLTF; cdr3_nt: TGCGCCAGCAGTTCTCATGGAGGCTCTGGGGCCAACGTCCTGACTTTC
j_call: TRBJ2-3; clone_size: NA; d_call: NA; v_call: TRBV6-2/TRBV6-3; cdr3_aa: CASSYLLAPDTQYF; cdr3_nt: TGTGCCAGCAGTTACCTCCTAGCTCCAGATACGCAGTATTTT
j_call: TRBJ2-5; clone_size: NA; d_call: TRBD2; v_call: TRBV28; cdr3_aa: CASNNRGGQKTQYF; cdr3_nt: TGTGCCAGCAACAATCGGGGGGGCCAGAAGACCCAGTACTTC